The 28 T cell receptor beta chains below were found in one sample sequenced in a study of graft-versus-host responses after intestinal transplantation (dated by TCRdb to the early 2020s). These receptors have no identified antigens. Library preparation employed the immunoSEQ multiplex PCR assay. The source is immuneACCESS, and TCRdb retained only in-frame sequences with V and J called. Part of the clones is not carried over; for the studies checked, unresolved V genes explain less than half of this, and the remainder is unexplained. This sample is represented by about 120,000 clones; about 93% of them were singletons. The ten largest make up more than 0.095% of the sample. The sample's time point label, decoded: cells obtained before transplantation from donor or recipient. Source: unstimulated CD4+ T cells sorted from spleen or lymph node cells, taken before intestinal transplant. Receptor source: a human donor who received an intestinal transplant.

This chain links TRBV5-8 with TRBJ1-4, with D possibly matching TRBD1 (5 bases). The CDR3 is 12 residues long. CDR1 SGHTS and CDR2 YDEGEE come from the germline V gene. V was cut by 0 bases and J by 10 bases, with 7 bases left in between. CDR3 region: CASSLVGGKLFF. The CDR3 DNA reads TGTGCCAGCAGCTTGGTTGGGGGAAAACTGTTTTTT.

The rearrangement links TRBV14 to TRBJ2-2; no clear D gene. V lost 8 bases, J lost 3 bases, and 10 bases lay in between. The germline gives CDR1 SGHDN, CDR2 FVKESK. This CDR3 is built from 13 residues. The CDR3 protein is CASVNFDTGELFF. The CDR3 bases are TGTGCCAGCGTCAATTTTGACACCGGGGAGCTGTTTTTT.

The rearrangement uses TRBV18 and TRBJ2-5; perhaps TRBD1 as D (6 bases). The CDR3 contains 14 residues. The V end was cut by 2 bases, the J end by 5 bases, with 12 bases between. From germline, CDR1 is KGHSH and CDR2 LQKENI. The CDR3 bases are TGTGCCAGCTCACCATCGCAGGGGCGGGAGACCCAGTACTTC. This encodes CASSPSQGRETQYF.

This chain uses TRBV6-6 with TRBJ2-7; D gene uncertain. The CDR3 loop spans 12 amino acids. The germline gives CDR1 MNHNY, CDR2 SVGAGI (reference sequence). The V end lost 0 bases, the J end lost 4 bases, and 4 bases lay between the germline ends. CDR3 nucleotides: TGTGCCAGCAGTTACTCGAGATACGAGCAGTACTTC. Translation: CASSYSRYEQYF.

The CDR3 nucleotides are TGTGCCAGCAGCTTCGACGGGCCTACCTACGAGCAGTACTTC. Translated, it gives CASSFDGPTYEQYF. The chain joins TRBV5-4 to TRBJ2-7; D is ambiguous. The germline CDR1 and CDR2 sequences are SGHNT and YYREEE (reference sequence). V was pared by 2 bases and J by 2 bases, with 11 bases between. The CDR3 is 14 amino acids.

The chain combines TRBV4-1 with TRBJ2-5, with 8 nucleotides matching TRBD1. The tail of the sequence fits TRBJ2-7 better, so the J call may be wrong. The germline gives CDR1 MGHRA, CDR2 YSYEKL. CDR3 size: 15 residues. CDR3 nucleotide sequence: TGCGCCAGCAGCCAAGAGGACAGGGAGCGGGACGAGCAGTACTTC. This gives the protein CASSQEDRERDEQYF.

The chain uses TRBV7-8 and TRBJ2-5; the D gene is possibly TRBD1 (5 bases). Trimming took off 1 base at V and 5 bases at J, with 20 bases between the two ends. Germline CDR1 is SGHVS and CDR2 is FQNEAQ. The CDR3 totals 17 residues. The CDR3 sequence: CASSLVSGFWKVETQYF. CDR3 coding DNA: TGTGCCAGCAGCTTAGTTTCAGGGTTTTGGAAGGTGGAGACCCAGTACTTC.

This clone was picked up a small number of times. CDR3 protein: CAISIWGRYEQYF. CDR3 DNA sequence: TGTGCCATCAGCATTTGGGGAAGGTACGAGCAGTACTTC. V is TRBV10-3 and J is TRBJ2-7; D is undetermined. This CDR3 has 13 residues. Trimming removed 6 bases from V and 4 bases from J, with 13 bases in between. The germline gives CDR1 ENHRY, CDR2 SYGVKD.

The chain has TRBV5-1 and TRBJ2-7; TRBD1 is a possible D gene (6 bases). Germline values: CDR1 SGHRS, CDR2 YFSETQ. With 6 bases removed from V and 0 bases from J, the gap between germline ends came to 13 bases. This CDR3 region has 14 residues. CDR3 sequence (DNA): TGCGCCAGCAAAGCTGAAGGGGGCTCCTACGAGCAGTACTTC. This gives the protein CASKAEGGSYEQYF.

This clone has more than one count but fewer than ten. The rearrangement uses TRBV6-4 and TRBJ2-1; D gene ambiguous. The V gene's germline CDR1 is MRHNA and CDR2 SNTAGT. This CDR3 comprises 11 residues. Trimming took off 2 bases at V and 11 bases at J, with 7 bases between the two ends. The CDR3 sequence is CASSDTVKQFF. The DNA for the CDR3 is TGTGCCAGCAGTGACACCGTAAAGCAGTTCTTC.

V gene TRBV28 combines with J gene TRBJ1-4; D is unresolved. Trimming took off 3 bases at V and 8 bases at J, with 16 bases between the two ends. CDR1 and CDR2 (germline): MDHEN, SYDVKM. This CDR3 contains 15 residues. For the CDR3, the DNA is TGTGCCAGCAGTTTGTCGGGTCAAGCGGGGGAAAAACTGTTTTTT. It encodes CASSLSGQAGEKLFF.

This clone was counted once. The J gene is TRBJ2-5, the V gene TRBV19, with TRBD2 matching over 7 bases. The germline V gene encodes CDR1 LNHDA and CDR2 SQIVND (reference sequence). This CDR3 is built from 11 residues. The V segment lost 7 bases and the J segment 5 bases; nucleotides outside the gene matches: 1. The CDR3 region is CASTGGETQYF. CDR3 DNA: TGTGCCAGTACCGGGGGGGAGACCCAGTACTTC.

The chain couples TRBV19 to TRBJ1-5; D unclear. CDR1 and CDR2 from the germline V gene are LNHDA and SQIVND (reference sequence). The V end was cut by 6 bases, the J end by 0 bases, with 9 bases between. The CDR3 extends over 14 amino acids. The CDR3 nucleotides are TGTGCCAGTAGCACCCCCTATAGCAATCAGCCCCAGCATTTT. It is translated as CASSTPYSNQPQHF.

The gene calls are TRBV4-2 and TRBJ2-1; D is perhaps TRBD2 (6 bases). This CDR3 has 14 amino acids. V was shortened by 4 bases and J by 10 bases, with 17 bases between the two germline ends. CDR1 is LGHNA and CDR2 is YNFKEQ in the germline V gene. CDR3 sequence: CASSRDSWSLEQFF. In DNA form, the CDR3 reads TGTGCCAGCAGCCGGGACTCCTGGAGCTTGGAGCAGTTCTTC.

J is TRBJ2-1 and V is TRBV5-1; 8 bases align to TRBD2. The germline CDR1 and CDR2 sequences are SGHRS and YFSETQ. This CDR3 contains 15 residues. The ends lost 3 bases at V and 8 bases at J; junction bases unmatched: 10. The CDR3 nucleotides read TGCGCCAGCAGCTGGACGGGAGGGCCTAACGATGAGCAGTTCTTC. Encoded protein: CASSWTGGPNDEQFF.

The genes are TRBV9 and TRBJ1-4; D unresolved. The germline V gene encodes CDR1 SGDLS and CDR2 YYNGEE. CDR3 length: 13 amino acids. V lost 0 bases, J lost 8 bases, and 8 bases lay in between. The CDR3 loop is CASSVGGGEKLFF. In DNA form, the CDR3 reads TGTGCCAGCAGCGTAGGGGGAGGAGAAAAACTGTTTTTT.

The chain couples TRBV10-3 to TRBJ1-1; D possibly corresponds to TRBD1 (6 bases). CDR1 ENHRY and CDR2 SYGVKD come from the germline V gene. CDR3 length: 14 residues. Trimming removed 6 bases at V and 3 bases at J, with 14 bases between. CDR3 amino acids: CAISPGQTHTEAFF. Written as DNA, the CDR3 is TGTGCCATCAGCCCCGGACAGACACACACTGAAGCTTTCTTT.

V and J are TRBV9 and TRBJ1-6; D not resolved. The length of the CDR3 is 13 residues. Per germline, CDR1 SGDLS and CDR2 YYNGEE. Trimming removed 3 bases from V and 9 bases from J, with 10 bases in between. CDR3 DNA sequence: TGTGCCAGCAGCGAGGCCCGTAGTTCACCCCTCCACTTT. This encodes CASSEARSSPLHF.

This chain joins TRBV10-1 and TRBJ2-3; TRBD1 is a possible D gene (6 bases). Trimming took off 3 bases at V and 7 bases at J, with 11 bases between the two ends. This CDR3 is built from 13 residues. Germline V gene lookup returns CDR1 WNHNN and CDR2 SYGVQD (reference sequence). The CDR3 DNA reads as TGCGCCAGCAGTGAAGGGGGTAGCAATACGCAGTATTTT. It yields the protein CASSEGGSNTQYF.

The V and J genes are TRBV10-1 and TRBJ2-1; D is ambiguous. CDR1 WNHNN and CDR2 SYGVQD come from the germline V gene (reference sequence). The length of the CDR3 is 14 residues. V lost 4 bases to trimming and J lost 1 base, with 8 bases between them. The CDR3 spells CASSGYGSYNEQFF. CDR3 sequence (DNA): TGCGCCAGCAGTGGATATGGGTCCTACAATGAGCAGTTCTTC.

V is TRBV5-4 and J is TRBJ2-3, with D maybe TRBD2 (6 bases). CDR1 and CDR2 (germline): SGHNT, YYREEE (reference sequence). The V gene lost 4 bases and the J gene lost 6 bases, with 24 bases spanning the gap. The CDR3 spans 17 residues. The CDR3 coding sequence is TGTGCCAGCAGCGGCGGGGATCTGCACAACGGGTGGGATACGCAGTATTTT. It translates to CASSGGDLHNGWDTQYF.

The J gene is TRBJ2-5, the V gene TRBV12-5, with D perhaps TRBD1 or TRBD2 (6 bases each). The CDR3 contains 13 residues. V dropped 2 bases and J dropped 4 bases, with 8 bases sitting between them. Germline V gives CDR1 LGHNT, CDR2 FRNRAP. For the CDR3, the DNA is TGTGCTAGTGGTTTGTGGGGGGCAGAGACCCAGTACTTC. This codes for CASGLWGAETQYF.

The chain recombines TRBV5-1 with TRBJ2-1; TRBD2 agrees at 8 bases. This CDR3 has 16 residues. The germline gives CDR1 SGHRS, CDR2 YFSETQ. V dropped 6 bases and J dropped 2; count of bases not matched to a gene: 10. CDR3 in amino acids: CASTLRAGVTYNEQFF. Here the CDR3 DNA reads TGCGCCAGCACATTACGAGCGGGAGTCACCTACAATGAGCAGTTCTTC.

The V and J genes are TRBV27 and TRBJ1-4; 7 nucleotides align to TRBD1. J was trimmed by 4 bases and V by 5 bases; bases with no gene match: 10. CDR3 length equals 16 residues. Germline assignment: CDR1 MNHEY and CDR2 SMNVEV (reference sequence). CDR3 coding DNA: TGTGCCAGCAGTCCCATATTCAACAGGGGTAATGAAAAACTGTTTTTT. Protein sequence: CASSPIFNRGNEKLFF.

The chain uses TRBV6-5 and TRBJ2-2, with TRBD2 as a possible D gene (5 bases). The germline V gene encodes CDR1 MNHEY and CDR2 SVGAGI. This CDR3 region has 15 residues. V was clipped by 5 bases and J by 2 bases, with 12 bases between them. As DNA, the CDR3 is TGTGCCAGCAGTCCCCTGGGAGCCAACACCGGGGAGCTGTTTTTT. Its translation is CASSPLGANTGELFF.

This sequence joins TRBV7-3 and TRBJ2-1; 12 bases map to TRBD2. The junction had 11 bases not matched to a gene; V was cut back by 5 bases and J by 9 bases. The germline gives CDR1 SGHTA, CDR2 FQGTGA. The CDR3 spans 16 residues. The CDR3 DNA reads TGTGCCAGCAGCAAGACTAGCGGGAGTTGGGGAGGTGAGCAGTTCTTC. Encoded protein: CASSKTSGSWGGEQFF.

The chain joins TRBV7-6 to TRBJ2-5; the D is unclear. This CDR3 is 16 amino acids long. The germline V gene has CDR1 SGHVS and CDR2 FNYEAQ. V was trimmed by 3 bases and J by 1 base, leaving 15 bases between them. CDR3 sequence reads: CASSFEWRGPQETQYF. The CDR3, as DNA: TGTGCCAGCAGCTTTGAATGGCGTGGACCCCAAGAGACCCAGTACTTC.

The chain employs TRBV28 and TRBJ2-2, with D maybe TRBD2 (6 bases). V dropped 5 bases and J dropped 2 bases, with 15 bases sitting between them. Germline loops: CDR1 MDHEN, CDR2 SYDVKM. There are 16 residues in the CDR3. CDR3 region: CASSPLGSGNTGELFF. CDR3 in DNA: TGTGCCAGCAGTCCTCTGGGTAGCGGCAACACCGGGGAGCTGTTTTTT.